These 16 T cell receptor beta chains share one sample of origin, sequenced in a study of cytomegalovirus exposure and HLA in healthy donors. In the PCR, 60 Vbeta and 13 Jbeta primers were used. TCRdb keeps only in-frame clones here, not all; method: immunoSEQ multiplex PCR. Of over 200,000 clones listed, approximately 87% are singletons. Sequenced material: PBMCs. These receptor sequences come from a human donor in good health.

The chain joins TRBV28 to TRBJ2-1; the D gene is possibly TRBD2 (6 bases). The CDR3 contains 13 residues. V was cut by 1 base and J by 16 bases, with 17 bases left in between. In germline, CDR1 is MDHEN, CDR2 SYDVKM. This chain's CDR3 is CASSLSPTRRRFF. Written as DNA, the CDR3 is TGTGCCAGCAGTTTATCTCCGACTAGAAGGAGATTCTTC.

The chain joins TRBV28 to TRBJ1-5; D gene unclear. Between the trimmed V and J ends, which lost 2 bases and 7 bases, there was a span of 12 bases. The germline V gene has CDR1 MDHEN and CDR2 SYDVKM. This CDR3 is built from 14 residues. CDR3 in DNA: TGTGCCAGCAGTTTAACGGGTGACGGGCAGCCCCAGCATTTT. Translating gives CASSLTGDGQPQHF.

This clone has more than one count but fewer than ten. The rearrangement links TRBV6-1 to TRBJ1-1; D is ambiguous. The ends were cut back, 7 bases at V and 0 bases at J, with 15 bases in the middle. Germline-derived CDR1 and CDR2 are MNHNS and SASEGT. The CDR3 consists of 15 residues. CDR3: CASNLAYSMNTEAFF. CDR3 DNA: TGTGCCAGCAACCTAGCCTATTCCATGAACACTGAAGCTTTCTTT.

The chain carries TRBV2 and TRBJ1-2; a weak D match, TRBD1 (5 bases). The CDR3 consists of 16 residues. V was trimmed by 7 bases and J by 4 bases, leaving 22 bases between them. Germline V gene sequence: CDR1 SNHLY, CDR2 FYNNEI. CDR3 sequence reads: CASTPWVGGSSYGYTF. Written as DNA, the CDR3 is TGTGCCAGCACTCCGTGGGTGGGGGGTTCTTCCTATGGCTACACCTTC.

Only one count was recorded for this clone. This rearrangement joins TRBV19 to TRBJ2-5; a possible D gene is TRBD2 (5 bases). Trimming took off 11 bases at V and 5 bases at J, with 12 bases between the two ends. The CDR3 length is 11 residues. Germline loops: CDR1 LNHDA, CDR2 SQIVND (reference sequence). The chain's CDR3 is CAAGIAETQYF. The CDR3 nucleotides read TGTGCCGCGGGCATCGCTGAGACCCAGTACTTC.

The gene calls are TRBV6-6 and TRBJ1-4; a possible D gene is TRBD1 (5 bases). CDR3 length equals 16 residues. Per germline, CDR1 MNHNY and CDR2 SVGAGI (reference sequence). V shed 2 bases and J shed 4 bases, with 14 bases lying between them. In DNA form, the CDR3 reads TGTGCCAGCAGTTACGGTGTAGGCAGGGATAATGAAAAACTGTTTTTT. Translated: CASSYGVGRDNEKLFF.

This chain uses TRBV2 with TRBJ2-2; a weak D match, TRBD2 (6 bases). From germline, CDR1 is SNHLY and CDR2 FYNNEI. This CDR3 has 13 residues. Trimming removed 7 bases at V and 5 bases at J, with 11 bases between. The CDR3: CASKIRGTGELFF. In nucleotides, the CDR3 is TGTGCCAGCAAGATCCGGGGGACCGGGGAGCTGTTTTTT.

This sequence joins TRBV7-2 and TRBJ1-1; D gene uncertain. The CDR3 is 14 residues long. Looked up from germline, CDR1 is SGHTA and CDR2 is FQGNSA. Trimming removed 2 bases from V and 5 bases from J, with 12 bases in between. CDR3 in amino acids: CASSLRGRGTEAFF. In DNA, the CDR3 is TGTGCCAGCAGCTTACGTGGGCGTGGGACTGAAGCTTTCTTT.

The CDR3 spells CAISTGGLQETQYF. The CDR3 region has the DNA TGTGCCATCAGTACAGGGGGCCTCCAAGAGACCCAGTACTTC. The chain joins TRBV10-3 to TRBJ2-5, with 9 bases lining up with TRBD1. V trimming: 5 bases; J trimming: 1 base; junction bases outside the gene matches: 2. Germline loops: CDR1 ENHRY, CDR2 SYGVKD. The CDR3 is 14 residues long.

The chain combines TRBV6-5 with TRBJ1-2; the D is unclear. This CDR3 is built from 12 residues. V lost 8 bases and J 8 bases, leaving 15 bases between the germline ends. Germline V gene sequence: CDR1 MNHEY, CDR2 SVGAGI. Here the CDR3 reads CASGNRFGGYTF. As DNA, the CDR3 is TGTGCCAGCGGCAATCGTTTTGGCGGCTACACCTTC.

This chain joins TRBV27 and TRBJ2-7; tentative D call: TRBD1 (6 bases). This CDR3 spans 15 amino acids. CDR1 is MNHEY, CDR2 SMNVEV, per germline (reference sequence). V was shortened by 0 bases and J by 0 bases, with 9 bases between the two germline ends. The CDR3 protein is CASSLSVRGSYEQYF. The CDR3 DNA sequence: TGTGCCAGCAGTTTATCAGTCAGGGGCTCCTACGAGCAGTACTTC.

V gene TRBV9 combines with J gene TRBJ2-7, with D perhaps matching TRBD1 (6 bases). Germline CDR1 and CDR2: SGDLS and YYNGEE. CDR3 length: 15 residues. The germline V and J ends were trimmed by 4 bases and 3 bases, with 17 bases remaining between them. CDR3 in amino acids: CASSPLTGPNYEQYF. CDR3 bases: TGTGCCAGCAGCCCCCTGACAGGCCCTAACTACGAGCAGTACTTC. Filled out from reference TRBV9 and TRBJ2-7, the complete variable domain reads DSGVTQTPKHLITATGQRVTLRCSPRSGDLSVYWYQQSLDQGLQFLIQYYNGEERAKGNILERFSAQQFPDLHSELNLSSLELGDSALYFCASSPLTGPNYEQYFGPGTRLTVT.

V usage is TRBV7-9 and J usage is TRBJ2-5; 10 positions agree with TRBD1. This CDR3 is 14 amino acids long. J lost 14 bases, V lost 6 bases, and 15 bases had no gene match. CDR1 is SEHNR, CDR2 FQNEAQ, per germline (reference sequence). The CDR3 coding sequence is TGTGCCAGCAGAACCGGGACAGGGGTTTTTCGACCCTACTTC. Its protein is CASRTGTGVFRPYF.

V is TRBV6-4 and J is TRBJ2-1; the match to TRBD1 covers 11 bases. Unmatched junction bases numbered 14, after V lost 2 bases and J lost 8 bases. Germline V gives CDR1 MRHNA, CDR2 SNTAGT. This CDR3 region has 18 residues. CDR3 protein: CASSDDPPGQGARDEQFF. DNA for the CDR3: TGTGCCAGCAGTGACGACCCCCCCGGACAGGGGGCTAGGGATGAGCAGTTCTTC.

The chain links TRBV7-2 to TRBJ2-7, with TRBD1 matching over 8 bases. V shed 1 base and J 2 bases; nucleotides not matched to a gene: 1. The CDR3 sequence is 14 residues long. CDR1 and CDR2 from the germline V gene are SGHTA and FQGNSA. For the CDR3, the DNA is TGTGCCAGCAGCTTAGACAGGGGGGCCTACGAGCAGTACTTC. Its protein product is CASSLDRGAYEQYF.

This clone is a singleton in its sample. In DNA, the CDR3 is TGTGCCAGCAGCTTAACAACAGGGGGTGGGTACGAGCAGTACTTC. Translation gives CASSLTTGGGYEQYF. This chain links TRBV7-8 with TRBJ2-7, with TRBD1 matching over 8 bases. The germline gives CDR1 SGHVS, CDR2 FQNEAQ. The CDR3 consists of 15 residues. V was pared by 2 bases and J by 4 bases, with 7 bases of the junction left unmatched.